This T cell receptor (beta chain) originates from a study of T-cell memory formation after mild COVID-19 (TCRdb year 2021). With regard to the full study: Most TCR sequence clusters were specific to one of the two donors. Longitudinal TCRalpha and TCRbeta repertoire sequencing tracked T-cell clones expanding and contracting after mild COVID-19 in two donors. Two young, previously healthy adult volunteers, one female and one male, were included in the cohort. General conclusions and limits of the study: Contracting CD4+ clones were located mainly in the CM and EM memory subsets, whereas CD8+ clones were found to be enriched in EMRA. The detection of some responding clones in pre-infection memory suggests that pre-existing cross-reactive memory T cells joined the SARS-CoV-2 response. Only two mild cases were covered in the study, and larger cohorts including severe cases with pre-infection samples were considered necessary. From day 15 to 85, contracting clones showed balanced CD4/CD8 phenotypes, whereas a second wave of clones that expanded from day 15 to 37 leaned towards CD4+. The second-wave clones that peaked on day 37 were not confirmed to be SARS-CoV-2 specific.

On this clonotype itself: Its recognized antigen is unknown. No base quality information exists; no much larger clone differs at one position.

A distance of 14 bases separates the germline ends of V and J, which lose 4 bases and 5 bases respectively. The CDR3, from cysteine to phenylalanine, totals 14 residues. Only the CDR3 region is kept as DNA, spanning 42 bases read in frame from base 1. CDR1 and CDR2 (SGHTA, FQGNSA) derive from the germline V gene. TCRdb shows the sequencer as Illumina NovaSeq 6000. cDNA libraries for TCRalpha and TCRbeta were prepared by 5'RACE using constant-segment primers, with sample barcodes and unique molecular identifiers added. RNA was extracted from every sample with Trizol reagent. Library amplification was performed in two PCR steps, and a second sample barcode and Illumina TruSeq adapters were introduced in the second step. The libraries were sequenced on an Illumina NovaSeq using 2 x 150 bp paired-end reads. Processing in the source paper ran as follows. The reads were demultiplexed and collapsed into UMI-guided consensus sequences using migec v1.2.7. Using mixcr v2.1.11, UMI consensuses were aligned to TRA and TRB V and J templates and then assembled into clonotypes. A clonotype was counted as expanded or contracted only when both edgeR and NoisET called the clonotype significant, with the noise models trained on biological replicates. For edgeR calls, the thresholds were a false discovery rate-adjusted p below 0.01 and a log2 fold-change of 1. As an exploratory analysis of dynamics, max-normalized trajectories of the 1000 most abundant clonotypes were examined with PCA combined with hierarchical clustering. The CD4 or CD8 phenotype of responding clones was assigned using the separately sequenced CD4+ and CD8+ repertoires. The public reads were run again by TCRdb, first through fastp at Q25 and then through MiXCR, and only productive beta chains were kept. Here each entry gathers all rows of one CDR3 protein and keeps the most common genes and DNA. These V and J calls originate from TCRdb's pipeline instead of the authors' own analysis. The sample records about 190,000 distinct CDR3 sequences, 18% of which are singletons. The ten biggest clones cover 2.4% of the sample.

Ficoll-Paque density gradient centrifugation was the method used to isolate PBMCs. The source material was PBMCs or a T cell subset sorted from them (not recorded which). The receptor chain draws on TRBV7-2 and TRBJ1-2, with the identity of the D gene unclear. This receptor was identified in an adult woman who had mild COVID-19 (a few samples of this study predate the infection). The sample titles of this study are shuffled in the database, so cell type and time point are left out; the donor was told from shared clones. The DNA reads TGTGCCAGCAGCTCTTACCAGGTGTGGTATGGCTACACCTTC. It encodes CASSSYQVWYGYTF. The full variable domain, completed from the reference TRBV7-2 and TRBJ1-2 proteins outside the CDR3, reads GAGVSQSPSNKVTEKGKDVELRCDPISGHTALYWYRQSLGQGLEFLIYFQGNSAPDKSGLPSDRFSAERTGGSVSTLTIQRTQQEDSAVYLCASSSYQVWYGYTFGSGTRLTVV.